This entry concerns a single T cell receptor beta chain. Its antigen is as yet unknown. Not enrolled were patients with uncontrolled infection, other autoimmune disease, pregnancy or lactation. This sample is drawn from a study of T cells in Graves' hyperthyroidism and ophthalmopathy. TCR beta CDR3 regions were amplified from RNA. First-round RT-PCR targeting the TCR CDR3 was performed with the HTBI primer set. TCRdb processed the multiplex PCR reads anew with MiXCR; each CDR3 protein has one entry. The table shows 660,000 or so distinct CDR3 sequences, with 45% occurring only once. Whole-study results and caveats: Ophthalmopathy got predicted by the model a median 6.5 months before its onset.

Specimen: peripheral blood or thyroid tissue (not recorded which). This receptor was obtained from an adult man with Graves' disease, either hyperthyroidism or ophthalmopathy (not recorded which).

In DNA, the CDR3 is TGTGCCATCAACACAGAAAACTATGGCTACACCTTC. Amino acid sequence: CAINTENYGYTF. The chain joins TRBV10-3 to TRBJ1-2, with D unresolved. CDR1 is ENHRY and CDR2 is SYGVKD in the germline V gene. The V and J ends lost 7 bases and 2 bases respectively, with 8 bases between them. The CDR3 length is 12 residues.